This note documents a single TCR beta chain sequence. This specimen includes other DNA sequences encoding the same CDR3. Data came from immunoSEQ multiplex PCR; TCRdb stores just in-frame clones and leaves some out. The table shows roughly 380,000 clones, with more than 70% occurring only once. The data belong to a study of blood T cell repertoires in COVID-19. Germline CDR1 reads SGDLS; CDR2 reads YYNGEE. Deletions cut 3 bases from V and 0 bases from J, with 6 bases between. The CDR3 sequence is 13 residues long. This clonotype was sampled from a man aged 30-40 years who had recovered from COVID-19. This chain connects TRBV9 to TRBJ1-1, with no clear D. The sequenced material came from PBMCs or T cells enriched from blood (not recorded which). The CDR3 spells CASSAGLNTEAFF. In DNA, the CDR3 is TGTGCCAGCAGCGCTGGGCTGAACACTGAAGCTTTCTTT.